Presented here are 14 T cell receptor beta chains from one specimen sequenced in a study of blood T cell repertoires in COVID-19. The protocol was immunoSEQ multiplex PCR, while the TCRdb copy is restricted to in-frame clones and leaves out a portion. This table has some 190,000 clones, more than 70% appearing once. Input material: peripheral blood. These TCRs come from a woman aged 55-69 years with acute or convalescent COVID-19.

The chain joins TRBV4-1 to TRBJ2-7; 9 bases fit TRBD1. V was pared by 3 bases and J by 5 bases, with 5 bases of the junction left unmatched. This CDR3 contains 14 residues. Germline loops: CDR1 MGHRA, CDR2 YSYEKL. The CDR3 region is CASSQVGQGDEQYF. In DNA form, the CDR3 reads TGCGCCAGCAGCCAGGTGGGACAGGGAGACGAGCAGTACTTC.

This clone appeared once. This chain uses TRBV19 with TRBJ1-3; D ambiguous. V gave up 3 bases and J gave up 0 bases, with 9 bases separating them. The CDR3 has 15 residues. Germline V gene sequence: CDR1 LNHDA, CDR2 SQIVND (reference sequence). The CDR3 sequence: CASSIDGGSGNTIYF. CDR3 bases: TGTGCCAGTAGTATCGACGGCGGCTCTGGAAACACCATATATTTT.

The gene calls are TRBV6-5 and TRBJ1-1; weak D call: TRBD1 (6 bases). Per the germline V gene, CDR1 is MNHEY and CDR2 is SVGAGI. The CDR3 loop spans 11 amino acids. The germline V and J ends were trimmed by 8 bases and 5 bases, with 9 bases remaining between them. The DNA for the CDR3 is TGTGCCAGCCACCAGGGGACTGAAGCTTTCTTT. Protein sequence: CASHQGTEAFF.

The chain is built from TRBV10-3 and TRBJ2-3; TRBD1 might be the D (6 bases). CDR1 and CDR2 from the germline V gene are ENHRY and SYGVKD. This CDR3 region has 11 residues. The germline V and J ends were trimmed by 10 bases and 5 bases, with 10 bases remaining between them. The CDR3 protein is CATSRGDTQYF. The CDR3 coding sequence is TGTGCCACATCCAGGGGAGATACGCAGTATTTT.

The chain couples TRBV27 to TRBJ1-3; no reliable D call. This CDR3 is 16 amino acids long. Trimming stripped 5 bases from V and 0 bases from J, with 14 bases between. CDR1 MNHEY and CDR2 SMNVEV come from the germline V gene (reference sequence). The CDR3 here is CASSPLGGISGNTIYF. The CDR3, as DNA: TGTGCCAGCAGTCCCCTAGGCGGGATCTCTGGAAACACCATATATTTT.

The V gene is TRBV11-3, the J gene TRBJ2-5, with 13 nucleotides matching TRBD2. The CDR3 is 18 amino acids. Germline values: CDR1 SGHNT, CDR2 YENEEA. V dropped 1 base and J dropped 5; count of bases not matched to a gene: 10. The CDR3 is CASSLGTWTSGSHETQYF. The CDR3 bases are TGTGCCAGCAGCTTAGGGACTTGGACTAGCGGGAGTCATGAGACCCAGTACTTC.

This rearrangement joins TRBV3-1 (or the pseudogene TRBV3-2) to TRBJ2-1; perhaps TRBD1 as D (6 bases). Per germline, CDR1 LGHDT and CDR2 YNNKEL (reference sequence). Between the trimmed V and J ends, which lost 1 base and 1 base, there was a span of 20 bases. The CDR3 is made up of 19 amino acids. For the CDR3, the DNA is TGTGCCAGCAGCCAAGCGGGTGGTATACAGGGCTCTTCCTACAATGAGCAGTTCTTC. Translated: CASSQAGGIQGSSYNEQFF.

J is TRBJ2-7 and V is TRBV21-1; whether TRBD1, the table's D call, matches the DNA was not checked. TRBV21-1 is labeled a pseudogene. The CDR3 extends over 19 amino acids. CDR3 DNA: TGTGCCAGCAGCAAAGCTGATGCAGTGGACAGGGGCATCTCCTACGAGCAGTACTTC. The encoded protein is CASSKADAVDRGISYEQYF.

V is TRBV6-1 and J is TRBJ1-1; no reliable D call. Germline CDR1 MNHNS, CDR2 SASEGT. The CDR3 is 13 amino acids. The V end was cut by 3 bases, the J end by 1 base, with 6 bases between. In DNA, the CDR3 is TGTGCCAGCAGTGAGCTATCGAACACTGAAGCTTTCTTT. This codes for CASSELSNTEAFF.

The gene calls are TRBV4-1 and TRBJ1-2; tentative D call: TRBD1 (5 bases). V dropped 3 bases and J dropped 1 base, with 18 bases sitting between them. From germline, CDR1 is MGHRA and CDR2 YSYEKL. This CDR3 spans 17 amino acids. CDR3 bases: TGCGCCAGCAGCCAGGAGGGGACTTTTAACCTTAACTATGGCTACACCTTC. It yields the protein CASSQEGTFNLNYGYTF.

This rearrangement joins TRBV15 to TRBJ2-1, with D perhaps TRBD2 (5 bases). CDR3 size: 15 residues. Per the germline V gene, CDR1 is LNHNV and CDR2 is YYDKDF (reference sequence). V was trimmed by 0 bases and J by 6 bases, leaving 12 bases between them. CDR3 sequence (DNA): TGTGCCACCAGCAGAGATTCCCGGACTGGCAATGAGCAGTTCTTC. The encoded protein is CATSRDSRTGNEQFF.

This clone has only a few counts. The rearrangement links TRBV5-4 to TRBJ2-2; D possibly corresponds to TRBD2 (5 bases). Germline V gene lookup returns CDR1 SGHNT and CDR2 YYREEE (reference sequence). V was clipped by 2 bases and J by 5 bases, with 10 bases between them. CDR3 length: 14 amino acids. This CDR3 is CASSFSERTGELFF. DNA for the CDR3: TGTGCCAGCAGCTTTAGCGAGCGAACCGGGGAGCTGTTTTTT. Full variable domain (outside the CDR3, taken from reference TRBV5-4 and TRBJ2-2): ETGVTQSPTHLIKTRGQQVTLRCSSQSGHNTVSWYQQALGQGPQFIFQYYREEENGRGNFPPRFSGLQFPNYSSELNVNALELDDSALYLCASSFSERTGELFFGEGSRLTVL.

The V gene is TRBV5-1, the J gene TRBJ1-2, with 12 nucleotides matching TRBD1. The CDR3 spans 15 residues. Trimming took 0 bases from V and 7 from J; bases not matched to a gene: 4. Germline-derived CDR1 and CDR2 are SGHRS and YFSETQ. CDR3 in DNA: TGCGCCAGCAGCTTGGAGGGACAGGGGGCAGGTGGCTACACCTTC. Its protein is CASSLEGQGAGGYTF.

V gene TRBV9 combines with J gene TRBJ1-2; D unclear. This CDR3 has 15 amino acids. V was pared by 0 bases and J by 5 bases, with 14 bases between. The germline V gene encodes CDR1 SGDLS and CDR2 YYNGEE. This CDR3 is CASSVGSQAEYGYTF. The CDR3, as DNA: TGTGCCAGCAGCGTAGGGTCGCAAGCTGAGTATGGCTACACCTTC.